This TCR beta chain is from a study of response to subunit inactivated influenza vaccine. Of note for this clonotype: Its antigen is unidentified.

J lost 6 bases, V lost 7 bases, and 6 bases had no gene match. The CDR3 is 12 amino acids. TCRdb re-derived calls from the RT-PCR reads in MiXCR, one entry per CDR3 protein. Of 800,000 or so distinct CDR3 sequences in the sample, about 20% were seen once. Points from the study as a whole: Authors suggested each seasonal influenza vaccination recruits few new T cells.

The sample consisted of PBMCs from blood, taken 5 days after vaccination. The genes are TRBV12-3 or TRBV12-4 and TRBJ2-7; 7 nucleotides align to TRBD2. The origin of this receptor is a man aged 45-60 years who received an inactivated influenza vaccine. CDR3 coding DNA: TGTGCCAGCACCCTGGGGGGGTCCGAGCAGTACTTC. Protein product: CASTLGGSEQYF.